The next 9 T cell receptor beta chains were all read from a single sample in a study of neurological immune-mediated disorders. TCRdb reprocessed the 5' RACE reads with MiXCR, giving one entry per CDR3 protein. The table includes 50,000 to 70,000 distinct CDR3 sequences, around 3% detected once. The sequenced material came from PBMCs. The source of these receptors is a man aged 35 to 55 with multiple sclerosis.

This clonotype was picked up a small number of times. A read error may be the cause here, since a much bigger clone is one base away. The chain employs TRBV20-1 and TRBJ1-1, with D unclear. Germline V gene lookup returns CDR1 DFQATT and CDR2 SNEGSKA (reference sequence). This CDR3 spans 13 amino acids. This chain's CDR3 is CSDRGGFGTEAFF. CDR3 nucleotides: TGCAGTGATAGAGGAGGATTCGGCACTGAAGCTTTCTTT.

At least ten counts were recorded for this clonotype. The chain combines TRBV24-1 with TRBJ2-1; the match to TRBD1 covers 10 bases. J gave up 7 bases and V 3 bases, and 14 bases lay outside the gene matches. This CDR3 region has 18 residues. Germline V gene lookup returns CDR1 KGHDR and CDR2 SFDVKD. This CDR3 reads CATSDTHGQGVSSNEQFF. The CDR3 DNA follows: TGTGCCACCAGTGATACACACGGACAGGGGGTGAGCTCAAATGAGCAGTTCTTC.

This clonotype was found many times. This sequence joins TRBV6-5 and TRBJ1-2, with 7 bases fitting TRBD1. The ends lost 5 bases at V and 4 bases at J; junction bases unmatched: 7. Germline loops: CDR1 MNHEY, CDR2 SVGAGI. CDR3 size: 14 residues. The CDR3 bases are TGTGCCAGCAGTGGGACAGCGAACCCCTATGGCTACACCTTC. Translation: CASSGTANPYGYTF.

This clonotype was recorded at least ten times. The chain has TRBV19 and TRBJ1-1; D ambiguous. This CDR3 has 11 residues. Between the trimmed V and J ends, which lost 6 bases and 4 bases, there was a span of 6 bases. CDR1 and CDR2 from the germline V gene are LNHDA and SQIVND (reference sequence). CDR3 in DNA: TGTGCCAGTAGCGACCTCACTGAAGCTTTCTTT. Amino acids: CASSDLTEAFF.

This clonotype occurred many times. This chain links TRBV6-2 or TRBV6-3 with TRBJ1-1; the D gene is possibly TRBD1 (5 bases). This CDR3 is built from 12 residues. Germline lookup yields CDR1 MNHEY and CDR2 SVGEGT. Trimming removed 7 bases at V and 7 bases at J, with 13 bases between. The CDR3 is CASMGDGLEAFF. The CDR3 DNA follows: TGTGCCAGCATGGGGGATGGGCTTGAAGCTTTCTTT.

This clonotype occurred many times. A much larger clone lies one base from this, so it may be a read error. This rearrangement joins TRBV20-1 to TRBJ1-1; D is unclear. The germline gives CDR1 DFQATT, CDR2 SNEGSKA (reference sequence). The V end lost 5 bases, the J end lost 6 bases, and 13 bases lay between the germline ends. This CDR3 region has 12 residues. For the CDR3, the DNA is TGCAGTGCTTGCAAACCCCTAGCTGAAGCTTTCTTT. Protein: CSACKPLAEAFF.

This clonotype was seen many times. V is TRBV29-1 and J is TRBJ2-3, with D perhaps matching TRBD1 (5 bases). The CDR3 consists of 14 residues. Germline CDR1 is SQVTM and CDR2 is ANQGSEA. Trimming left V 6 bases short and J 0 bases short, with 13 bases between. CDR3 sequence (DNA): TGCAGCGTCAATGGACACCCTAGCACAGATACGCAGTATTTT. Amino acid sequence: CSVNGHPSTDTQYF.

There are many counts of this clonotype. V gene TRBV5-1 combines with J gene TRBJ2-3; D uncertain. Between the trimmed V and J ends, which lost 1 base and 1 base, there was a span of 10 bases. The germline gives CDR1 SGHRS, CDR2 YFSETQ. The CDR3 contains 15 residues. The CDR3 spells CASSLSAARTDTQYF. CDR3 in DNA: TGCGCCAGCAGCTTGTCGGCAGCGCGCACAGATACGCAGTATTTT.

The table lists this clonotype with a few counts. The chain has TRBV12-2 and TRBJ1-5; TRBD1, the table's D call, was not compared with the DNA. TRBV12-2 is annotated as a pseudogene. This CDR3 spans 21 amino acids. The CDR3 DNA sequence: TGTGCAAGTCGCTTAGTAGCCTGCTCTTCCCGGGACAGGGGGCAAGGGCAGCCCCAGCATTTT. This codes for CASRLVACSSRDRGQGQPQHF.